Here is one T cell receptor beta chain with its context. Profiled with immunoSEQ multiplex PCR; TCRdb holds only in-frame clones, not every one. The sample consists of 200,000 to 250,000 clones, roughly 80% of them appearing once. The sample is drawn from a study of blood T cell repertoires in COVID-19. Study context: The origin of the acute and convalescent COVID-19 samples was the United States, Italy and Spain. Sample material is recorded as cDNA or gDNA derived from T cells, B-cell-depleted T cells, or PBMCs.

In Seattle, patients joined the study during active infection and were tracked longitudinally. The CDR3 is made up of 15 amino acids. Germline CDR1 LNHDA, CDR2 SQIVND (reference sequence). The V segment lost 4 bases and the J segment 4 bases; nucleotides outside the gene matches: 8. The sequenced sample was peripheral blood. The TCR comes from a woman of 80 years or more with COVID-19, enrolled during active disease. The chain carries TRBV19 and TRBJ2-5; 8 bases line up with TRBD2. This CDR3 is CASSNGRGKGETQYF. DNA for the CDR3: TGTGCCAGTAGTAACGGGAGGGGGAAAGGAGAGACCCAGTACTTC.